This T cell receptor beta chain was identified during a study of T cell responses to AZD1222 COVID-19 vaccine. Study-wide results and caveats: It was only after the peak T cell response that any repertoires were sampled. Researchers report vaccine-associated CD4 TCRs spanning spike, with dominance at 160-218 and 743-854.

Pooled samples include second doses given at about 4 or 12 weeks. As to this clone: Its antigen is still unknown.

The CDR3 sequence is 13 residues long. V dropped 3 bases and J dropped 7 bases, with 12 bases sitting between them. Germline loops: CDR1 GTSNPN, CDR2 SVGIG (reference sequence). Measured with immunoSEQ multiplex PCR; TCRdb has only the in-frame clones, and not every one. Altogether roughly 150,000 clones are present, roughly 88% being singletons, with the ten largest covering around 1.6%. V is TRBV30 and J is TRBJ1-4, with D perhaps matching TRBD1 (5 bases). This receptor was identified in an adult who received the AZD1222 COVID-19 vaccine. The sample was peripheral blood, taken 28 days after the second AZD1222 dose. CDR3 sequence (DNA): TGTGCCTGGAGCCCGCGGGGGTTTGAAAAACTGTTTTTT. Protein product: CAWSPRGFEKLFF.